The rows below give T cell receptor beta chains drawn from one sample of a study of T cell repertoires in cytomegalovirus infection. Their antigens remain unidentified. MiXCR was run by TCRdb on the reads, yielding one entry per CDR3 protein. The sample carries 450,000 to 550,000 distinct CDR3 sequences, about 44% recorded once. Sequencing was performed on cultured PBMCs, taken from culture after CMV antigen stimulation. Receptors originate from a human donor in good health (CMV status not recorded). Some clones in this sample may be carry-over from other donors' samples. Both conserved end residues are part of each CDR3.

TRBV7-9,TRBJ2-7,CASSQTSASRGALYEQYF
TRBV12-3/TRBV12-4,TRBJ2-2,CASTQNRGTNTGELFF
TRBV15,TRBJ1-2,CATSRGLGRNYGYTF
TRBV27,TRBJ1-5,CASSGNYRSRNQPQHF
TRBV25-1,TRBJ1-3,CASSERGHRNTIYF
TRBV18,TRBJ1-2,CASSPPYRTGALYGYTF
TRBV19,TRBJ2-3,CASSRPGADTQYF
TRBV7-2,TRBJ2-2,CASSLFGVVTGELFF
TRBV27,TRBJ1-1,CASSSQTGMNTEAFF
TRBV5-1,TRBJ2-4,CASSFGPDGIQYF
TRBV7-2,TRBJ2-7,CASSLASSGGFYTLTYEQYF
TRBV7-2,TRBJ1-2,CASSPGGSTEVYGYTF
TRBV6-2/TRBV6-3,TRBJ2-3,CASSYDGVTDTQYF
TRBV7-2,TRBJ1-2,CASSSNRGFGGYTF
TRBV7-2,TRBJ1-4,CASSLMGMGLNNEKLFF
TRBV6-6,TRBJ1-5,CASTLDRNLNQPQHF
TRBV19,TRBJ1-5,CASSLRPASRLQPQHF
TRBV12-3/TRBV12-4,TRBJ2-2,CASTFGPSTGELFF
TRBV7-8,TRBJ2-2,CASSLPASGVANTGELFF
TRBV7-2,TRBJ2-5,CASSAVVGPETQYF
TRBV20-1,TRBJ2-5,CSAVATSGGRETQYF
TRBV11-2,TRBJ1-2,CASSLDFGARYGYTF
TRBV7-9,TRBJ2-2,CASSLGSRVGELFF
TRBV11-2,TRBJ1-6,CASSLEAGVGSALHF
TRBV19,TRBJ1-5,CASKGDQPQHF
TRBV20-1,TRBJ2-4,CSASPPGGSNIQYF
TRBV7-2,TRBJ1-5,CASSLLAGGNQPQHF
TRBV11-2,TRBJ1-1,CASSFRRMNTEAFF
TRBV7-2,TRBJ2-1,CASSLGPRPNSYNEQFF
TRBV7-9,TRBJ1-6,CASSTWDARSYNSPLHF
TRBV6-5,TRBJ2-7,CASTALGTGNYEQYF
TRBV5-1,TRBJ2-2,CASSLTLADYTGELFF
TRBV7-9,TRBJ2-1,CASTRDPDNEQFF